One sample yielded the 16 T cell receptor beta chains listed below, sequenced in a study of shared T cell receptors in the human thymus. Generated by immunoSEQ multiplex PCR, the TCRdb table keeps only in-frame clones and is missing some. Of 700,000 or so clones listed, 75% to 90% were seen once; the top ten hold approximately 0.01%. These same data were also listed under a study on human thymus T cells.

Sequenced: thymocytes. These receptors were collected from a girl under three years old with a congenital heart defect.

The V gene is TRBV4-1, the J gene TRBJ2-2; 8 bases map to TRBD2. Germline lookup yields CDR1 MGHRA and CDR2 YSYEKL. The CDR3 consists of 16 residues. V gave up 5 bases and J gave up 5 bases; unmatched junction bases: 10. The CDR3 reads CASSSRAGGRTGELFF. The DNA for the CDR3 is TGCGCCAGCAGCTCCCGTGCGGGGGGCCGAACCGGGGAGCTGTTTTTT.

A single count supports this clone. V and J are TRBV6-5 and TRBJ2-3; 9 nucleotides match TRBD1. Germline loops: CDR1 MNHEY, CDR2 SVGAGI. CDR3 length: 14 residues. V lost 6 bases and J lost 6; bases outside the gene matches: 7. The CDR3 bases are TGTGCCAGCAGGAACAGGGGGCAAGAGGATACGCAGTATTTT. Translation gives CASRNRGQEDTQYF.

This sequence joins TRBV4-2 and TRBJ2-7, with a possible D match to TRBD1 (5 bases). The CDR3 has 15 residues. Germline V gives CDR1 LGHNA, CDR2 YNFKEQ. Trimming stripped 0 bases from V and 6 bases from J, with 15 bases between. The CDR3, as DNA: TGTGCCAGCAGCCAAGAGTTGAAAGGGGCCCCCGAGCAGTACTTC. This translates into CASSQELKGAPEQYF.

The CDR3 bases are TGTGCCAGCAAGGGGACAGGGATATTGTCTGAAAAACTGTTTTTT. Its protein product is CASKGTGILSEKLFF. The chain is built from TRBV5-5 and TRBJ1-4; 9 nucleotides agree with TRBD1. The CDR3 is 15 residues long. The germline V gene has CDR1 SGHKS and CDR2 YYEKEE (reference sequence). The V gene end was trimmed by 6 bases and the J gene end by 7 bases; junction bases not matched to a gene: 10.

The rearrangement joins TRBV2 to TRBJ2-2, with D maybe TRBD1 (5 bases). Trimming stripped 5 bases from V and 5 bases from J, with 9 bases between. From germline, CDR1 is SNHLY and CDR2 FYNNEI. This CDR3 has 13 amino acids. The CDR3 DNA sequence: TGTGCCAGCAGTAGTCCAGGGACCGGGGAGCTGTTTTTT. As protein: CASSSPGTGELFF.

V is TRBV7-9 and J is TRBJ1-1, with TRBD1 as a possible D gene (6 bases). Trimming shortened V by 4 bases and J by 3 bases, and 21 bases separated the two germline ends. CDR1 and CDR2 from the germline V gene are SEHNR and FQNEAQ (reference sequence). The CDR3 covers 17 residues. In DNA form, the CDR3 reads TGTGCCAGCAGCTGCTTGGACAGCCCGGAGGCTTACACTGAAGCTTTCTTT. As protein: CASSCLDSPEAYTEAFF.

The chain is built from TRBV7-2 and TRBJ1-4, with 8 bases that match TRBD1. The CDR3 spans 17 residues. Germline CDR1 reads SGHTA; CDR2 reads FQGNSA. V shed 2 bases and J 7 bases; nucleotides not matched to a gene: 12. DNA for the CDR3: TGTGCCAGCAGCTTATCGAATCAACAGGGGGGCCTTGAAAAACTGTTTTTT. Its protein product is CASSLSNQQGGLEKLFF.

With regard to this clone: Other nucleotide sequences in the sample specify the same CDR3. V and J are TRBV7-9 and TRBJ1-6; D is unclear. The V end lost 0 bases, the J end lost 6 bases, and 9 bases lay between the germline ends. This CDR3 contains 15 residues. Looked up from germline, CDR1 is SEHNR and CDR2 is FQNEAQ (reference sequence). The CDR3 is CASSLARGFNSPLHF. DNA of the CDR3: TGTGCCAGCAGCTTAGCACGCGGTTTTAATTCACCCCTCCACTTT.

A single count supports this clone. The genes are TRBV2 and TRBJ1-6; TRBD1 is a possible D gene (6 bases). The germline V and J ends were trimmed by 7 bases and 7 bases, with 14 bases remaining between them. The germline V gene encodes CDR1 SNHLY and CDR2 FYNNEI. The CDR3 loop spans 14 amino acids. CDR3 protein: CASMAGARNSPLHF. The CDR3 DNA follows: TGTGCCAGCATGGCGGGGGCGCGAAATTCACCCCTCCACTTT.

This rearrangement joins TRBV25-1 to TRBJ2-2, with D tentatively TRBD2 (5 bases). The V gene lost 1 base and the J gene lost 3 bases, with 18 bases spanning the gap. The germline V gene has CDR1 MGHDK and CDR2 SYGVNS. CDR3 size: 18 residues. The CDR3 DNA sequence: TGTGCCAGCAGTGAATCTAACTACCGGAGGACTTACACCGGGGAGCTGTTTTTT. Its protein product is CASSESNYRRTYTGELFF.

CDR3 amino acids: CASSLRTSEGSGANVLTF. CDR3 bases: TGTGCCAGCAGCTTGAGAACTAGCGAGGGCTCTGGGGCCAACGTCCTGACTTTC. V is TRBV5-5 and J is TRBJ2-6; TRBD2 matches 7 bases. The CDR3 has 18 residues. The germline gives CDR1 SGHKS, CDR2 YYEKEE (reference sequence). V lost 1 base and J lost 0; bases outside the gene matches: 7.

This sequence joins TRBV11-2 and TRBJ2-1, with 10 nucleotides matching TRBD2. V gave up 2 bases and J gave up 8 bases; unmatched junction bases: 6. Germline V lookup: CDR1 SGHAT, CDR2 FQNNGV. The CDR3 is 15 amino acids. CDR3 DNA sequence: TGTGCCAGCAGCTTACCCAGCGGGGGGGCAGATGAGCAGTTCTTC. Its translation: CASSLPSGGADEQFF.

V is TRBV28 and J is TRBJ1-6; the D gene is possibly TRBD1 (5 bases). The CDR3 totals 15 residues. Germline V gene data show CDR1 as MDHEN and CDR2 as SYDVKM. V lost 1 base to trimming and J lost 7 bases, with 11 bases between them. Here the CDR3 reads CASSLSGGWNSPLHF. The CDR3 bases are TGTGCCAGCAGTTTATCGGGGGGGTGGAATTCACCCCTCCACTTT.

The gene calls are TRBV5-1 and TRBJ2-5; 9 bases agree with TRBD1. Trimming removed 3 bases from V and 1 base from J; junction bases left unmatched: 7. The CDR3 is 16 residues long. Germline V lookup: CDR1 SGHRS, CDR2 YFSETQ. Written as DNA, the CDR3 is TGCGCCAGCAGCTGCCTGGACAGGGGATTCCAAGAGACCCAGTACTTC. It yields the protein CASSCLDRGFQETQYF.

Concerning this clone itself: Additional DNA sequences in this sample encode the identical CDR3. V is TRBV5-6 and J is TRBJ1-2; 8 positions match TRBD1. From germline, CDR1 is SGHDT and CDR2 YYEEEE. Trimming removed 4 bases from V and 0 bases from J; junction bases left unmatched: 5. The CDR3 has 15 amino acids. The CDR3 DNA reads TGTGCCAGCAGCCTTGGGACAGGTACTAACTATGGCTACACCTTC. Translation: CASSLGTGTNYGYTF.

This clone was detected only once. The chain uses TRBV5-1 and TRBJ2-3; TRBD2 matches at 8 bases. Germline values: CDR1 SGHRS, CDR2 YFSETQ. The junction had 21 bases not matched to a gene; V was cut back by 0 bases and J by 3 bases. The CDR3 consists of 21 residues. As DNA, the CDR3 is TGCGCCAGCAGCTTGGCCCCAAGCGGGGGTTTGACTGGTTTTGGGACAGATACGCAGTATTTT. It specifies CASSLAPSGGLTGFGTDTQYF.